Listed below are T cell receptor beta chains from one sample, sequenced in a study of OX40 agonist ivuxolimab in advanced cancers. The repertoire was sequenced with immunoSEQ multiplex PCR; TCRdb's copy has only in-frame clones and lacks some. The table records over 9,500 clones, roughly 70% of them present only once. The starting material was CD4+ or CD8+ T cells sorted from blood, obtained in a trial of the OX40 agonist ivuxolimab. These receptors were taken from an adult with an advanced solid tumor such as melanoma, head and neck, liver or kidney cancer. The CDR3 runs from the conserved cysteine through the conserved F or W. D genes are given only for firm matches. Expanded clones get a size class; other rows say once, few or many, or leave the size out.

J gene: TRBJ2-7; D gene: -; V gene: TRBV27; clone size: -; CDR3 protein: CASSLSGQSYEQYF; CDR3 DNA: TGTGCCAGCAGTCTATCTGGACAGTCCTACGAGCAGTACTTC
J gene: TRBJ2-3; D gene: -; V gene: TRBV30; clone size: -; CDR3 protein: CAWSVRTDTQYF; CDR3 DNA: TGTGCCTGGAGTGTCCGGACAGATACGCAGTATTTT
J gene: TRBJ1-6; D gene: -; V gene: TRBV19; clone size: -; CDR3 protein: CASSIAVSPLHF; CDR3 DNA: TGTGCCAGTAGTATCGCGGTTTCACCCCTCCACTTT
J gene: TRBJ1-5; D gene: -; V gene: TRBV7-3; clone size: -; CDR3 protein: CASSLFQGYSNQPQHF; CDR3 DNA: TGTGCCAGCAGCTTATTCCAGGGCTATAGCAATCAGCCCCAGCATTTT
J gene: TRBJ1-1; D gene: -; V gene: TRBV4-1; clone size: -; CDR3 protein: CASRPIGRMNTEAFF; CDR3 DNA: TGCGCCAGCCGGCCGATCGGACGGATGAACACTGAAGCTTTCTTT
J gene: TRBJ2-5; D gene: -; V gene: TRBV15; clone size: -; CDR3 protein: CATSRGWGETQYF; CDR3 DNA: TGTGCCACCAGCAGAGGGTGGGGGGAGACCCAGTACTTC
J gene: TRBJ1-6; D gene: TRBD1; V gene: TRBV7-9; clone size: -; CDR3 protein: CASSQLQGYNSPLHF; CDR3 DNA: TGTGCCAGCAGCCAATTACAGGGGTATAATTCACCCCTCCACTTT
J gene: TRBJ2-3; D gene: TRBD2; V gene: TRBV15; clone size: -; CDR3 protein: CATRRLAGSTDTQYF; CDR3 DNA: TGTGCCACCAGGAGACTAGCGGGATCCACAGATACGCAGTATTTT
J gene: TRBJ1-6; D gene: -; V gene: TRBV27; clone size: few; CDR3 protein: CASSFRPNSPLHF; CDR3 DNA: TGTGCCAGCAGTTTTCGTCCCAATTCACCCCTCCACTTT
J gene: TRBJ2-3; D gene: -; V gene: TRBV15; clone size: few; CDR3 protein: CATSRGRDGDTQYF; CDR3 DNA: TGTGCCACCAGCAGAGGCAGGGATGGGGATACGCAGTATTTT
J gene: TRBJ2-7; D gene: -; V gene: TRBV6-1; clone size: -; CDR3 protein: CASSGSPPYEQYF; CDR3 DNA: TGTGCCAGCAGTGGATCCCCCCCCTACGAGCAGTACTTC
J gene: TRBJ1-6; D gene: -; V gene: TRBV30; clone size: medium-sized; CDR3 protein: CAWSGDLSSYNSPLHF; CDR3 DNA: TGTGCCTGGAGCGGCGACCTAAGCTCCTATAATTCACCCCTCCACTTT
J gene: TRBJ1-2; D gene: TRBD1; V gene: TRBV6-5; clone size: -; CDR3 protein: CASSYSGTVTTF; CDR3 DNA: TGTGCCAGCAGTTACTCCGGGACAGTAACCACCTTC
J gene: TRBJ2-4; D gene: -; V gene: TRBV14; clone size: once; CDR3 protein: CASSQDRPSRAKNIQYF; CDR3 DNA: TGTGCCAGCAGCCAAGATCGACCTTCAAGAGCCAAAAACATTCAGTACTTC
J gene: TRBJ2-3; D gene: TRBD2; V gene: TRBV7-3; clone size: medium-sized; CDR3 protein: CASSLSAGVADTQYF; CDR3 DNA: TGTGCCAGCAGCTTAAGCGCGGGAGTGGCAGATACGCAGTATTTT
J gene: TRBJ2-1; D gene: -; V gene: TRBV29-1; clone size: -; CDR3 protein: CSVFWPNSYNEQFF; CDR3 DNA: TGCAGCGTTTTCTGGCCCAACTCCTACAATGAGCAGTTCTTC
J gene: TRBJ2-7; D gene: -; V gene: TRBV27; clone size: few; CDR3 protein: CASSLGPASYEQYF; CDR3 DNA: TGTGCCAGCAGTTTAGGGCCCGCCTCCTACGAGCAGTACTTC
J gene: TRBJ2-2; D gene: -; V gene: TRBV6-6; clone size: -; CDR3 protein: CASSPRASGELFF; CDR3 DNA: TGTGCCAGCAGTCCCAGGGCGTCCGGGGAGCTGTTTTTT
J gene: TRBJ1-2; D gene: -; V gene: TRBV5-6; clone size: -; CDR3 protein: CASSYDDTVDGYTF; CDR3 DNA: TGTGCCAGCAGCTACGACGACACGGTGGATGGCTACACCTTC
J gene: TRBJ2-1; D gene: TRBD2; V gene: TRBV5-1; clone size: -; CDR3 protein: CASSPGTSGSNEQFF; CDR3 DNA: TGCGCCAGCAGCCCCGGGACTAGCGGGAGTAATGAGCAGTTCTTC
J gene: TRBJ2-1; D gene: TRBD1; V gene: TRBV11-2; clone size: -; CDR3 protein: CASSPGTGNNEQFF; CDR3 DNA: TGTGCCAGCAGCCCCGGGACAGGGAACAATGAGCAGTTCTTC
J gene: TRBJ2-5; D gene: -; V gene: TRBV18; clone size: -; CDR3 protein: CASSETTSQETQYF; CDR3 DNA: TGTGCCAGCTCAGAGACTACCTCCCAAGAGACCCAGTACTTC
J gene: TRBJ2-1; D gene: TRBD2; V gene: TRBV7-9; clone size: -; CDR3 protein: CASSSSGGYDEQFF; CDR3 DNA: TGTGCCAGCAGCTCATCGGGAGGGTACGATGAGCAGTTCTTC
J gene: TRBJ2-3; D gene: -; V gene: TRBV5-7; clone size: -; CDR3 protein: CASSRAWGEADTQYF; CDR3 DNA: TGTGCCAGCAGCAGGGCGTGGGGTGAGGCAGATACGCAGTATTTT
J gene: TRBJ1-6; D gene: -; V gene: TRBV9; clone size: -; CDR3 protein: CASSSPSPLHF; CDR3 DNA: TGTGCCAGCAGCTCACCTTCACCCCTCCACTTT
J gene: TRBJ1-3; D gene: -; V gene: TRBV7-9; clone size: -; CDR3 protein: CASSYPPGPSGNTIYF; CDR3 DNA: TGTGCCAGCAGCTATCCCCCGGGACCCTCTGGAAACACCATATATTTT
J gene: TRBJ2-7; D gene: TRBD2; V gene: TRBV2; clone size: few; CDR3 protein: CASTAGGEQYF; CDR3 DNA: TGTGCCAGCACCGCGGGGGGCGAGCAGTACTTC
J gene: TRBJ2-7; D gene: -; V gene: TRBV4-1; clone size: -; CDR3 protein: CASSQDFVGSYEQYF; CDR3 DNA: TGCGCCAGCAGCCAAGATTTTGTCGGATCCTACGAGCAGTACTTC
J gene: TRBJ2-7; D gene: -; V gene: TRBV5-1; clone size: -; CDR3 protein: CASSLETASYEQYF; CDR3 DNA: TGCGCCAGCAGCTTGGAGACAGCCAGCTACGAGCAGTACTTC
J gene: TRBJ1-2; D gene: -; V gene: TRBV5-4; clone size: few; CDR3 protein: CASSLVGSWANYGYTF; CDR3 DNA: TGTGCCAGCAGCTTGGTCGGTTCTTGGGCGAACTATGGCTACACCTTC
J gene: TRBJ2-3; D gene: TRBD1; V gene: TRBV27; clone size: once; CDR3 protein: CASSLSGTGHFSTDTQYF; CDR3 DNA: TGTGCCAGCAGTTTATCAGGGACAGGCCACTTTAGCACAGATACGCAGTATTTT
J gene: TRBJ2-3; D gene: -; V gene: TRBV5-4; clone size: -; CDR3 protein: CASSLSGTDTQYF; CDR3 DNA: TGTGCCAGCAGCTTGTCCGGCACAGATACGCAGTATTTT
J gene: TRBJ1-2; D gene: -; V gene: TRBV7-6; clone size: -; CDR3 protein: CASSLAPAGPFYGYTF; CDR3 DNA: TGTGCCAGCAGCTTAGCGCCGGCAGGACCCTTTTATGGCTACACCTTC
J gene: TRBJ2-1; D gene: -; V gene: TRBV7-9; clone size: once; CDR3 protein: CASSHPLNSYNEQFF; CDR3 DNA: TGTGCCAGCAGCCATCCTCTTAACTCCTACAATGAGCAGTTCTTC
J gene: TRBJ2-3; D gene: -; V gene: TRBV9; clone size: -; CDR3 protein: CASSVGGPDTQYF; CDR3 DNA: TGTGCCAGCAGCGTTGGGGGGCCGGATACGCAGTATTTT
J gene: TRBJ1-6; D gene: -; V gene: TRBV5-1; clone size: -; CDR3 protein: CASSLDSLNSPLHF; CDR3 DNA: TGCGCCAGCAGCTTGGACAGTTTGAATTCACCCCTCCACTTT
J gene: TRBJ1-2; D gene: TRBD1; V gene: TRBV6-5; clone size: -; CDR3 protein: CASSAGTGPYPRTF; CDR3 DNA: TGTGCCAGCAGTGCAGGGACAGGGCCCTACCCCAGGACCTTC
J gene: TRBJ2-5; D gene: -; V gene: TRBV28; clone size: -; CDR3 protein: CASSLGGQETQYF; CDR3 DNA: TGTGCCAGCAGCCTCGGGGGACAAGAGACCCAGTACTTC
J gene: TRBJ2-3; D gene: -; V gene: TRBV27; clone size: -; CDR3 protein: CASSSRLSPRTDTQYF; CDR3 DNA: TGTGCCAGCAGTTCCCGACTCTCCCCACGCACAGATACGCAGTATTTT
J gene: TRBJ2-3; D gene: -; V gene: TRBV9; clone size: once; CDR3 protein: CASSAQKGGYTDTQYF; CDR3 DNA: TGTGCCAGCAGCGCCCAAAAGGGGGGTTACACAGATACGCAGTATTTT
J gene: TRBJ2-1; D gene: TRBD2; V gene: TRBV5-8; clone size: few; CDR3 protein: CASSLGGNEQFF; CDR3 DNA: TGTGCCAGCAGCCTGGGAGGGAATGAGCAGTTCTTC